This T cell receptor (beta chain) was sequenced in a study of T cell responses to AZD1222 COVID-19 vaccine. Study-level points and caveats: Nearly half of unique spike-specific TCRs reportedly avoided B.1.351 and B.1.1.7 mutated regions. White British people made up most donors, females outnumbered males, and clonal diversity was possibly underestimated. It was only 6 or 7 AZD1222 recipients who were seropositive at baseline.

Details on this clone: The antigen is unknown.

The data were produced by immunoSEQ multiplex PCR, yet TCRdb's version contains in-frame clones alone and is incomplete. The profile shows around 150,000 clones, more than 90% of them singletons. The CDR3 loop spans 16 amino acids. The ends were cut back, 3 bases at V and 5 bases at J, with 16 bases in the middle. Germline CDR1 and CDR2: MDHEN and SYDVKM. The sample here was peripheral blood, taken on day 0 of AZD1222 vaccination. This rearrangement joins TRBV28 to TRBJ1-4; D remains unclear. The source is an adult in good health. The CDR3 sequence is CASSFTPVAANEKLFF. CDR3 DNA: TGTGCCAGCAGTTTCACGCCGGTGGCAGCCAATGAAAAACTGTTTTTT.